This TCR beta chain came from a study of OX40 agonist ivuxolimab in advanced cancers. Study details: Subjects had a mean age of roughly 60 years, with a range of 23 to 79; almost 85% were male. Partial responses were seen in three patients, one with hepatocellular carcinoma and two with cutaneous melanoma.

Whole-study findings and limits: Relative to CD4+, CD8+ T cells held more expanded clones on average. Among patients with partial responses at 0.1-3.0 mg/kg, clonal expansion was among the lowest.

Some clones are missing from TCRdb's copy, which holds only in-frame ones; the method was immunoSEQ multiplex PCR. This sample has tens of thousands of clones, with roughly nine tenths found just once. The CDR3 spans 13 residues. Trimming took 5 bases from V and 1 from J, leaving 8 bases between them. Germline V gives CDR1 SGHAT, CDR2 FQNNGV. Concerning this clone: The antigen remains undetermined.

This clonotype originated in an adult with an advanced solid tumor such as melanoma, head and neck, liver or kidney cancer. The chain has TRBV11-2 and TRBJ1-1, with D hard to call. The specimen was CD4+ or CD8+ T cells sorted from blood, collected in a trial of the OX40 agonist ivuxolimab. DNA for the CDR3: TGTGCCAGCAGCGGCCGCCCGAACACTGAAGCTTTCTTT. Protein: CASSGRPNTEAFF.